This TCR beta chain came from a study of Graves' ophthalmopathy and Graves' hyperthyroidism. Study conclusions and caveats: Most thyroid clonotypes with frequency above 0.001 were detected in blood too. The model forecast ophthalmopathy progression, reaching about 70% sensitivity and approximately 72% specificity.

This clonotype was seen many times. What it recognizes is unknown. Amplifying from RNA transcripts, the study obtained TCR beta CDR3 regions. HTBI primers served in a first-round RT-PCR, which a second-round multiplex PCR followed. MiXCR was run by TCRdb on the multiplex PCR reads, yielding one entry per CDR3 protein. The table has some 390,000 distinct CDR3 sequences, about a sixth seen once. The CDR3 contains 15 residues. Germline values: CDR1 LNHNV, CDR2 YYDKDF (reference sequence). V lost 6 bases and J 6 bases, leaving 21 bases between the germline ends. The chain joins TRBV15 to TRBJ2-7; D is possibly TRBD2 (6 bases). The TCR originated in a woman aged 18-29 years with Graves' ophthalmopathy. Input material: peripheral blood. The CDR3 reads CATSSGSGVMVEQYF. The CDR3 nucleotides are TGTGCCACCAGTAGCGGATCCGGGGTGATGGTCGAGCAGTACTTC.